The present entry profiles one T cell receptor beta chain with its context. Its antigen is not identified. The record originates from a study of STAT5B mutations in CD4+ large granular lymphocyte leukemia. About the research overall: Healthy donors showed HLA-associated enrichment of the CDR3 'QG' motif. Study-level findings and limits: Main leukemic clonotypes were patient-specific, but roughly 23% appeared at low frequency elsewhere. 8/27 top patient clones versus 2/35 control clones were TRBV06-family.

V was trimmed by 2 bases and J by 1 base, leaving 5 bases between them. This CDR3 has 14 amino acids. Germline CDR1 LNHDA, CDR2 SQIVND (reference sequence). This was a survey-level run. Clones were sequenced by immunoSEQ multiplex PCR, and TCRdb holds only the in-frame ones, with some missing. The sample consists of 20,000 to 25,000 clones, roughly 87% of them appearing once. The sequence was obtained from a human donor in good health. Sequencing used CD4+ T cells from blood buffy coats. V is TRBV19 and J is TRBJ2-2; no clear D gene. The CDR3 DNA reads TGTGCCAGTAGTATAAACGGGAACACCGGGGAGCTGTTTTTT. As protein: CASSINGNTGELFF. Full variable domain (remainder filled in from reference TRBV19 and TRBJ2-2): DGGITQSPKYLFRKEGQNVTLSCEQNLNHDAMYWYRQDPGQGLRLIYYSQIVNDFQKGDIAEGYSVSREKKESFPLTVTSAQKNPTAFYLCASSINGNTGELFFGEGSRLTVL.